Listed here is a single T cell receptor (beta chain). Its antigen is unidentified. CDR1 and CDR2 (germline): SGDLS, YYNGEE. The CDR3 is 18 amino acids. Trimming took 0 bases from V and 0 from J; bases not matched to a gene: 11. Via MiXCR, TCRdb re-called the reads, giving one row per CDR3 protein. The data hold roughly 600,000 distinct CDR3 sequences, with roughly 26% observed a single time. This entry belongs to a study of T cell repertoires in cytomegalovirus infection. On the study more broadly: Public TCR beta signatures marked donors with CMV infection and the matching HLA. Whole-study findings and limits: Public TCR beta family frequency separated CMV-and-HLA carriers, including in an independent cohort. Clonotypes of TCR beta that were HLA-C-restricted and CMV-specific dominated the ex vivo response.

Sample: CD8+ T cells from PBMCs. This receptor was obtained from a human donor in good health (CMV status not recorded). Some clones in this sample may be carry-over from other donors' samples. The V and J genes are TRBV9 and TRBJ1-2; 7 nucleotides match TRBD1. As DNA, the CDR3 is TGTGCCAGCAGCGTAGGGATGGGACAGCCCTTCACTAACTATGGCTACACCTTC. Translated: CASSVGMGQPFTNYGYTF.